Below are 3 T cell receptor beta chains sequenced from a single sample in a study of identical twins. TCRdb called the 5' RACE reads again in MiXCR, with one record for every CDR3 protein. The table lists around 100,000 distinct CDR3 sequences, 5.9% of them singletons, with approximately 12% in the top ten. The specimen sequenced was memory T cells sorted from blood. These receptors were collected from a woman aged 50 to 65 in good health.

This clonotype was recorded at least ten times. The chain links TRBV6-6 to TRBJ1-1; no definite D call. Germline V CDR1 and CDR2: MNHNY, SVGAGI (reference sequence). This CDR3 has 15 amino acids. Between the trimmed V and J ends, which lost 0 bases and 3 bases, there was a span of 11 bases. The CDR3 loop reads CASSYSALGDTEAFF. The CDR3, as DNA: TGTGCCAGCAGTTACTCGGCCCTCGGGGACACTGAAGCTTTCTTT.

This clonotype was seen many times. The rearrangement links TRBV5-6 to TRBJ2-1, with unresolved D. Trimming shortened V by 0 bases and J by 10 bases, and 20 bases separated the two germline ends. The CDR3 runs 16 residues. The germline CDR1 and CDR2 sequences are SGHDT and YYEEEE. CDR3: CASSLGRAESFREQFF. In DNA, the CDR3 is TGTGCCAGCAGCTTGGGACGGGCGGAGTCCTTCAGGGAGCAGTTCTTC.

The rearrangement joins TRBV30 to TRBJ2-5, with 9 nucleotides matching TRBD2. The CDR3 totals 17 residues. Per germline, CDR1 GTSNPN and CDR2 SVGIG (reference sequence). J lost 5 bases, V lost 1 base, and 14 bases had no gene match. Written as DNA, the CDR3 is TGTGCCTGGAGTGGGGGGATGGCGGGAGGGCCGGGGGAGACCCAGTACTTC. Translating gives CAWSGGMAGGPGETQYF. The whole variable domain, remainder taken from reference TRBV30 and TRBJ2-5, is SQTIHQWPATLVQPVGSPLSLECTVEGTSNPNLYWYRQAAGRGLQLLFYSVGIGQISSEVPQNLSASRPQDRQFILSSKKLLLSDSGFYLCAWSGGMAGGPGETQYFGPGTRLLVL.